This is a list of T cell receptor beta chains from one sample in a study of blood T cells in healthy people across ages. One entry per CDR3 protein results from TCRdb running MiXCR on the 5' RACE reads. The data contain roughly 1,700,000 distinct CDR3 sequences, approximately 28% of them singletons. Specimen: blood. The receptor source for this set is a woman between 25 and 40 years old in good health. Both conserved end residues are part of each CDR3. Fields, in order: D gene, J gene, V gene, clone size, CDR3 DNA, CDR3 protein. A D gene is named only where the DNA matches it firmly. For some rows the clone size is stated as once, few or many, or as a class when expanded; others skip it.

TRBD2,TRBJ2-6,TRBV12-3/TRBV12-4,few,TGTGCCAGCAGTGGGGACTACCCGATGTCTGGGGCCAACGTCCTGACTTTC,CASSGDYPMSGANVLTF
-,TRBJ1-6,TRBV7-9,few,TGTGCCAGCAGCTTAACCGGGGGCGCGGGTTCACCCCTCCACTTT,CASSLTGGAGSPLHF
-,TRBJ2-1,TRBV7-3,-,TGTGTCAGCAGCTTCCCGACAGGCACCTTCTACAATGAGCAGTTCTTC,CVSSFPTGTFYNEQFF
-,TRBJ2-1,TRBV7-2,-,TGTGCCAGCAGCTTACAGTGGGGACGGTACAATGAGCAGTTCTTC,CASSLQWGRYNEQFF
-,TRBJ2-3,TRBV11-2,few,TGTGCCAGCAGATTATGGACGATCACAGATACGCAGTATTTT,CASRLWTITDTQYF
-,TRBJ2-3,TRBV11-2,few,TGTGCCAGCAGCTTCGGGCCCCTTGGGGGAGATACGCAGTATTTT,CASSFGPLGGDTQYF
TRBD1,TRBJ2-5,TRBV20-1,few,TGCAGTGCTAGTCCCGCGACAGGGGTTGGGGTGACCCAGTACTTC,CSASPATGVGVTQYF
-,TRBJ2-5,TRBV7-9,few,TGTGCCAGCACCAGCCCGGGGGAAGGGGCTCGTTCAAGGACCCAGTACTTC,CASTSPGEGARSRTQYF
-,TRBJ1-4,TRBV10-3,many,TGTGCCATCAGAGGGGGGGATGAAAAACTGTTTTTT,CAIRGGDEKLFF
-,TRBJ2-5,TRBV20-1,many,TGCAGTGCTAGAGGACAAGGACGGAAGACCCAGTACTTC,CSARGQGRKTQYF
-,TRBJ2-1,TRBV7-2,many,TGTGCCAGCAGCTTCCGCAATGAGCAGTTCTTC,CASSFRNEQFF
-,TRBJ2-3,TRBV5-1,-,TGCGCCAGCAGAACGAGCGACAGGCCCACAGATACGCAGTATTTT,CASRTSDRPTDTQYF
-,TRBJ2-7,TRBV4-2,-,TGTGCCAGCAGCCAAGATTTGGAGGGGGCAGGCTACGAGCAGTACTTC,CASSQDLEGAGYEQYF
-,TRBJ2-2,TRBV7-3,few,TGTGCCAGCAGCTCCCTCATGAACACCGGGGAGCTGTTTTTT,CASSSLMNTGELFF
-,TRBJ2-5,TRBV21-1,-,TGTGCCAGGAGAAAGCAGGAGACCCAGTACTTC,CARRKQETQYF
TRBD2,TRBJ2-5,TRBV7-9,-,TGCGCCAGCAGCTCGGAGGCGGGGGGCCAAGAGACCCAGTACTTC,CASSSEAGGQETQYF
-,TRBJ2-3,TRBV14,few,TGTGCCAGCAGCCAAGTGCTGGGGAGCACAGATACGCAGTATTTT,CASSQVLGSTDTQYF
-,TRBJ2-3,TRBV3-1,-,TGTGCCAGCAGAACCGGGGACCGTACGCAGTATTTT,CASRTGDRTQYF
-,TRBJ2-5,TRBV7-9,-,TGTGCCGGCAGCGTCCCGGTTGGGTCACAAGAGACCCAGTACTTC,CAGSVPVGSQETQYF
-,TRBJ2-1,TRBV25-1,-,TGTGCCAGCAGTGGAAGGACTCCTAACCTTTTCAATGGGCAGTTCTTC,CASSGRTPNLFNGQFF
TRBD2,TRBJ2-3,TRBV20-1,once,TGCAGTGCTCCCCGCCTAGCGGCAGGCACAGATACGCAGTATTTT,CSAPRLAAGTDTQYF
-,TRBJ2-1,TRBV24-1,many,TGTGCCACCTCAGGCGGGGGCGGGAATGAGCAGTTCTTC,CATSGGGGNEQFF
-,TRBJ2-5,TRBV18,few,TGTGCCAGCTCACCACCGATGCAGACCCAGTACTTC,CASSPPMQTQYF